A selection of T cell receptor beta chains follows, all from one sample in a study of cytomegalovirus exposure and HLA in healthy donors. Repertoires were generated with immunoSEQ multiplex PCR, while TCRdb's copy carries only in-frame clones and drops some. The sample includes 60,000 to 75,000 clones, about 74% of them seen just once. The sample consisted of PBMCs. The receptor source for this set is a woman in her 30s in good health and CMV-seropositive. Each CDR3 is given with its conserved first and last residue. A D gene is named only where the DNA matches it firmly. Rows give clone size only sometimes, using once, few, many, or a class for an expanded clone.

TRBD2 TRBJ2-1 few TRBV6-5 TGTGCCAGCAGTTACCGCGGGACTAGCGGGCACAATGAGCAGTTCTTC CASSYRGTSGHNEQFF
- TRBJ1-1 - TRBV5-8 TGTGCCAGCAGCTTGGAGAGGGGCGGGACGAGGACACTGAACACTGAAGCTTTCTTT CASSLERGGTRTLNTEAFF
- TRBJ1-4 - TRBV6-5 TGTGCCAGCAGTCCCCGGGTTGCAACTAATGAAAAACTGTTTTTT CASSPRVATNEKLFF
- TRBJ2-7 - TRBV6-6 TGTGCCAGCAGTTACGAGGCCTTATCCTACGAGCAGTACTTC CASSYEALSYEQYF
- TRBJ2-3 few TRBV20-1 TGCAGTGCTAGAGTCCTTAATACGCAGTATTTT CSARVLNTQYF
- TRBJ1-1 - TRBV6-1 TGTGCCAGCAGTGAACCGCGACAAAGAGGGGAAGCTTTCTTT CASSEPRQRGEAFF
- TRBJ1-2 - TRBV10-2 TGCGCCAGCAGCCAGGACAGAGGAGGCTACACCTTC CASSQDRGGYTF
TRBD2 TRBJ2-1 few TRBV28 TGTGCCAGCAGCGGGACTAGCGGGAGGTTTCCGTACAATGAGCAGTTCTTC CASSGTSGRFPYNEQFF
- TRBJ2-3 - TRBV7-2 TGTGCCAGCAGCTTAGGGCGGGTTAGCACAGATACGCAGTATTTT CASSLGRVSTDTQYF
TRBD1 TRBJ1-5 - TRBV10-2 TGCGCCAGCAGTTCTAAGGGGGCTGCCAATCAGCCCCAGCATTTT CASSSKGAANQPQHF
- TRBJ1-3 - TRBV20-1 TGCAGTGCCAAGCCCGGAAACACCATATATTTT CSAKPGNTIYF
- TRBJ2-7 few TRBV4-3 TGCGCCAGCAGCCAAGAACCGGGATACGAGCAGTACTTC CASSQEPGYEQYF
TRBD2 TRBJ2-7 - TRBV9 TGTGCCAGCAGTTTTAGCGGGGAGAGCTCCTACGAGCAGTACTTC CASSFSGESSYEQYF
- TRBJ2-7 - TRBV14 TGTGCCAGCAGCCAAGAATCCCAGGGTCGGTCCTACGAGCAGTACTTC CASSQESQGRSYEQYF
- TRBJ2-7 - TRBV30 TGTGCCTGGACTACAGGGTCCTACGAGCAGTACTTC CAWTTGSYEQYF
TRBD1 TRBJ2-7 - TRBV5-1 TGCGCCAGCAGCTGGGGGACAGGGAACTACGAGCAGTACTTC CASSWGTGNYEQYF
- TRBJ2-1 once TRBV2 TGTGCCAGCTTGGGGGGAGGATTGGGTGCGGACAATGAGCAGTTCTTC CASLGGGLGADNEQFF
TRBD1 TRBJ1-2 - TRBV5-6 TGTGCCAGCAGCCGCCAGGGGGCTAACTATGGCTACACCTTC CASSRQGANYGYTF
- TRBJ2-2 many TRBV4-3 TGCGCCAGCAGCCAAGAGGGCGGGATATCCTCCGGGGAGCTGTTTTTT CASSQEGGISSGELFF
- TRBJ1-1 - TRBV6-5 TGTGCCAGCAGTCATTCACAGCTGAACACTGAAGCTTTCTTT CASSHSQLNTEAFF
TRBD1 TRBJ2-7 - TRBV6-5 TGCGCCAGCAGTTACGACAGGGGTACAACCGAGCAGTACTTC CASSYDRGTTEQYF
TRBD1 TRBJ1-2 many TRBV10-2 TGCGCCAGCAGTGAGAGTCGGACAGGTTTTAACTATGGCTACACCTTC CASSESRTGFNYGYTF
- TRBJ1-4 few TRBV30 TGTGCCTGGAGCGAAACACGAGGTGAAAAACTGTTTTTT CAWSETRGEKLFF
- TRBJ1-4 - TRBV27 TGTGCCAGCAGTTTTGGCCGGGGAAATGAAAAACTGTTTTTT CASSFGRGNEKLFF
TRBD1 TRBJ1-2 - TRBV7-9 TGTGCCAGCAGCTCTCCGGACAGGAGCTATGGCTACACCTTC CASSSPDRSYGYTF
TRBD2 TRBJ2-5 - TRBV5-1 TGCGCCAGCAGCTGGGGGGGAGAGACCCAGTACTTC CASSWGGETQYF
- TRBJ2-4 - TRBV14 TGTGCCAGCAGCCAAGATTGGAACAGCATAGACATTCAGTACTTC CASSQDWNSIDIQYF
- TRBJ1-4 - TRBV27 TGTGCCAGCAGTTTAACCAGGCGTGAAAAACTGTTTTTT CASSLTRREKLFF
- TRBJ2-5 - TRBV7-6 TGTGCCAGCAGCTTAGCACCCAGGGCGGAGACCCAGTACTTC CASSLAPRAETQYF
TRBD2 TRBJ2-3 - TRBV7-7 TGTGCTAGCAGCCCCCAAGCGGGAGGGCCGAGTACAGATACGCAGTATTTT CASSPQAGGPSTDTQYF
- TRBJ2-1 - TRBV29-1 TGCAGCGTGGGGCAGGGCGGCTCCTACAATGAGCAGTTCTTC CSVGQGGSYNEQFF
- TRBJ1-1 - TRBV5-1 TGCGCCAGCAGCTTGGCCATGGTCGTGGGGCGCGGCTCTGAAGCTTTCTTT CASSLAMVVGRGSEAFF
TRBD1 TRBJ2-7 - TRBV10-3 TGTGCCATCAGACGGGGACAGAACCTTTACGAGCAGTACTTC CAIRRGQNLYEQYF
- TRBJ2-3 - TRBV5-6 TGTGCCAGCAGCTTTTTGGCTAGCGGCACAGATACGCAGTATTTT CASSFLASGTDTQYF
- TRBJ1-2 - TRBV29-1 TGCAGCGTCCAACAGGTTACCTATGGCTACACCTTC CSVQQVTYGYTF
TRBD2 TRBJ2-7 - TRBV11-2 TGTGCCAGCAGCTTAGTGCGCCTAGCGGGAGCCTACGAGCAGTACTTC CASSLVRLAGAYEQYF
TRBD1 TRBJ2-5 - TRBV2 TGTGCCAGCACAGGGGGAGACCGCCGGACCCAGTACTTC CASTGGDRRTQYF
TRBD1 TRBJ1-1 - TRBV29-1 TGCAGTTTCTCACGGGCAGGGGGTATGAACACTGAAGCTTTCTTT CSFSRAGGMNTEAFF
- TRBJ2-7 - TRBV9 TGTGCCAGCAGCCCTGAGTTTAGCTCCCACGAGCAGTACTTC CASSPEFSSHEQYF
TRBD1 TRBJ1-1 - TRBV29-1 TGCAGCGCTCTCTACAGGGGGTACGGTGGAATGAACACTGAAGCTTTCTTT CSALYRGYGGMNTEAFF
TRBD2 TRBJ2-7 - TRBV19 TGTGCCAGTAGTACCGGGACTAGCGGCTACGAGCAGTACTTC CASSTGTSGYEQYF
- TRBJ2-2 few TRBV7-8 TGTGCCAGCAGCTCCCGCGTGGACACCGGGAACACCGGGGAGCTGTTTTTT CASSSRVDTGNTGELFF
- TRBJ1-5 - TRBV6-5 TGTGCCAGCGGCGGGGGTCGCAATCAGCCCCAGCATTTT CASGGGRNQPQHF
- TRBJ2-5 - TRBV29-1 TGCAGCGTTGAAGAACGGGGGACAGCTCAAGAGACCCAGTACTTC CSVEERGTAQETQYF
- TRBJ1-5 once TRBV2 TGTGCCAGCAGTGAAAAATGGACAGAAACGGGTCAGCCCCAGCATTTT CASSEKWTETGQPQHF
- TRBJ1-5 - TRBV4-2 TGTGCCAGCAGCCAAGAACACCCAGGGGATCCGCCCCAGCATTTT CASSQEHPGDPPQHF
TRBD2 TRBJ2-3 - TRBV11-2 TGTGCCAGCAGCTTACTAGCCTTGCGGGAGGGCCGAGATACGCAGTATTTT CASSLLALREGRDTQYF
- TRBJ2-5 - TRBV30 TGTGCCTGGAGAGCTCGGGGTGGAGTGACCCAGTACTTC CAWRARGGVTQYF